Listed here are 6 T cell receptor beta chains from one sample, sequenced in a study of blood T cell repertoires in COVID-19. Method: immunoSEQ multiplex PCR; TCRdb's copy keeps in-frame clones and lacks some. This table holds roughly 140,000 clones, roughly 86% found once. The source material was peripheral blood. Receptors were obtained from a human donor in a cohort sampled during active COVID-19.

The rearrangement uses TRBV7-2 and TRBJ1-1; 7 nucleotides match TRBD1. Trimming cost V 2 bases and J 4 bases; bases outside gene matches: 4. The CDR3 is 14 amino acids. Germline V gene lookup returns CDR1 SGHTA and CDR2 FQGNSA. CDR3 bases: TGTGCCAGCAGCTTACGACAGGGATTCACTGAAGCTTTCTTT. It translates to CASSLRQGFTEAFF.

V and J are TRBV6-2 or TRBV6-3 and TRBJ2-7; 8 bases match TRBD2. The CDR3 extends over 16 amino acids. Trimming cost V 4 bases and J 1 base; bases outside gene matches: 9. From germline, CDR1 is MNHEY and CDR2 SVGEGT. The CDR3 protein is CASSLGRAGGSYEQYF. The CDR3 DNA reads TGTGCCAGCAGTTTGGGGCGGGCGGGGGGATCCTACGAGCAGTACTTC.

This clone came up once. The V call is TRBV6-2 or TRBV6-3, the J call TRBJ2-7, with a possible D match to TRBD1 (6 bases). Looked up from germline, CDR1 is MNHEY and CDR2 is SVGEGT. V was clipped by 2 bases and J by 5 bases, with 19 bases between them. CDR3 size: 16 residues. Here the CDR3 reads CASSYSTGKTTHEQYF. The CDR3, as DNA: TGTGCCAGCAGTTACAGTACAGGGAAAACGACGCACGAGCAGTACTTC.

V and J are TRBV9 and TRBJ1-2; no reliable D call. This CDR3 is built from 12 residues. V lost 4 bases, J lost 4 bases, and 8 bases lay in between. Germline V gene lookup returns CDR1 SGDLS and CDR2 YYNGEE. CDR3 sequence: CASSPGLYGYTF. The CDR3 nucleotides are TGTGCCAGCAGCCCTGGGCTCTATGGCTACACCTTC. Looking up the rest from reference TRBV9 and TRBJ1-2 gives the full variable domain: DSGVTQTPKHLITATGQRVTLRCSPRSGDLSVYWYQQSLDQGLQFLIQYYNGEERAKGNILERFSAQQFPDLHSELNLSSLELGDSALYFCASSPGLYGYTFGSGTRLTVV.

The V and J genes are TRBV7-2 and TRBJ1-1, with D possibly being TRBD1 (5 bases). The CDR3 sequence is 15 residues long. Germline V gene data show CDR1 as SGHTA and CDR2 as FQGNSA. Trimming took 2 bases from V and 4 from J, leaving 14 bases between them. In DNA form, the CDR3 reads TGTGCCAGCAGCTTAAGCGTGGGGGAGGGCACTGAAGCTTTCTTT. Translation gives CASSLSVGEGTEAFF. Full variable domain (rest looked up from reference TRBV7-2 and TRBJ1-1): GAGVSQSPSNKVTEKGKDVELRCDPISGHTALYWYRQSLGQGLEFLIYFQGNSAPDKSGLPSDRFSAERTGGSVSTLTIQRTQQEDSAVYLCASSLSVGEGTEAFFGQGTRLTVV.

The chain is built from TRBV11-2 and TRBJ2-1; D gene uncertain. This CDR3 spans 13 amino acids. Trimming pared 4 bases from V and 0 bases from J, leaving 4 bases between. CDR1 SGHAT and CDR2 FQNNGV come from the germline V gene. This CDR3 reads CASSSYSYNEQFF. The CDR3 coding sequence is TGTGCCAGCAGCTCCTACTCCTACAATGAGCAGTTCTTC.